This T cell receptor beta chain was found in a study of blood T cell repertoires in COVID-19 (dated by TCRdb to about 2020). Some background on the complete study: Collaborator samples came from the United States, Italy and Spain and covered acute and convalescent phases of COVID-19. The prospective study material was composed of cDNA or gDNA derived from T cells, B-cell-depleted T cells, or PBMCs. A freely available public database, intended as a resource for researchers studying the immune response to SARS-CoV-2, is where the repertoires were released. The samples were drawn from two sources: the first 160 participants of the ongoing ImmuneRACE study, and some 1,300 subjects contributed by 6 global collaborators. Where available, HLA class I and class II types were obtained from metadata supplied by the sample provider rather than from assay-based typing. The dataset comprised deeply sampled blood TCRbeta repertoires from subjects exposed to, actively infected with, or recovered from COVID-19. The sample metadata nearly always contained a de-identified subject ID, COVID-19 status, age in years and sex. What the research found in general, with its limitations: The quantity of clinical and demographic metadata differed by source and by participant and was supplied without curation.

About this clone: Its antigen target is currently unknown. No base-level quality is on record; no much larger clone is a single base apart.

Germline trimming: 3 bases from V, 0 bases from J; junction bases outside gene matches: 7. The germline V gene (reference sequence) supplies CDR1 LGHDT and CDR2 YNNKEL. The CDR3 holds 18 amino acids from the cysteine to the phenylalanine. The retained sequence is limited to the CDR3, 54 bases, with the frame set at the first base. Each collaborating institution followed its own protocols to collect whole blood in K2EDTA tubes. Collaborator samples were shipped for TCRbeta analysis as frozen whole blood, isolated PBMCs, or DNA extracted from either sample type. TCRbeta CDR3 regions were amplified from genomic DNA using the immunoSEQ Assay, a bias-controlled multiplex PCR. The original pipeline was this. Nucleated cell counts per sample were estimated from amplification of reference gene primers within the assay. To quantify the absolute abundance of each unique TCRbeta CDR3 rearrangement, sequence reads were collapsed and filtered. For each sample, productive Simpson clonality was calculated as the square root of Simpson's diversity index over productive rearrangements. TCRdb limited this immuneACCESS table to in-frame rearrangements with V and J called. A share of clones is missing; checked studies link under half to unresolved V genes, and the rest is unexplained. D and trimming come from the DNA, and the V and J calls and clone size come from that table. In this sample the table shows around 150,000 clones, around 86% of which occur a single time. The biggest ten clones account for approximately 8% of the sample.

This sequence was found in a man in his 60s with acute or convalescent COVID-19. Recombination joined TRBV3-1 (or the pseudogene TRBV3-2) with TRBJ2-2; 10 of the junction bases match TRBD2. Sequenced sample: peripheral blood. The CDR3 reads as follows: CASSQRLAGETNTGELFF. The sequenced DNA: TGTGCCAGCAGCCAGCGGCTAGCGGGAGAGACGAACACCGGGGAGCTGTTTTTT.